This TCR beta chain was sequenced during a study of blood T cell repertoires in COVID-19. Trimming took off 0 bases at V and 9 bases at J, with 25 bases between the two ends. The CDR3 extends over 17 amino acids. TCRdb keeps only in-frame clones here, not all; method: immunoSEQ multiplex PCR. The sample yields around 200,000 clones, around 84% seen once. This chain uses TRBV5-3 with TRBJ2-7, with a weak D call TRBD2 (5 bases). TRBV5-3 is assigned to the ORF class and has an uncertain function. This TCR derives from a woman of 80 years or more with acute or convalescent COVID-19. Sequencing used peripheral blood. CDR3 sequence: CARSLGVFGSEGRAQYF. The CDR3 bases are TGTGCCAGAAGCTTGGGAGTCTTTGGGTCAGAGGGTCGTGCGCAGTACTTC.